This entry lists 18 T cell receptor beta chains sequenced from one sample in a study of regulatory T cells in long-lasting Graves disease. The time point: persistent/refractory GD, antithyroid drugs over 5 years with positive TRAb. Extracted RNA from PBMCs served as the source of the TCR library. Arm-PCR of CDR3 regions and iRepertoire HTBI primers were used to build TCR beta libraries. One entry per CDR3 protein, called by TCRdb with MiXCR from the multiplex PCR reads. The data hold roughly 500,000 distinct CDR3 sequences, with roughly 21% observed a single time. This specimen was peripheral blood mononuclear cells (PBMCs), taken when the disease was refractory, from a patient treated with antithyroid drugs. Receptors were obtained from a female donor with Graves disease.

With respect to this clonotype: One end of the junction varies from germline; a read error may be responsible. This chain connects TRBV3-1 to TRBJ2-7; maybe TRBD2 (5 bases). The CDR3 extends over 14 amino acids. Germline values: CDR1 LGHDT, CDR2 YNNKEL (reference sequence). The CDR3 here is CAGSPTRTVSEQYF. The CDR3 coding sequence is TGTGCCGGCAGCCCCACCCGGACTGTCTCCGAGCAGTACTTC.

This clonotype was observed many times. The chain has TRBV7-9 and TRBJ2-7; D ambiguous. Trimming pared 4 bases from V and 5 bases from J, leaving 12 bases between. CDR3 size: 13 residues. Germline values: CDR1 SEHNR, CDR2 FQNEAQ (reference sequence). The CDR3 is CASSSLVSDEQYF. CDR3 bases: TGTGCCAGCAGCTCCCTGGTTTCCGACGAGCAGTACTTC.

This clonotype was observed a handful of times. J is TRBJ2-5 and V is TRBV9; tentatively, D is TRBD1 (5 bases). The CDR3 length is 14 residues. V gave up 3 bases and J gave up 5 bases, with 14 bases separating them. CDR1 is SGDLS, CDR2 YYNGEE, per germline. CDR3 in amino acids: CASSGPWGGETQYF. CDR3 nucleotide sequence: TGTGCCAGCAGCGGACCGTGGGGCGGCGAGACCCAGTACTTC.

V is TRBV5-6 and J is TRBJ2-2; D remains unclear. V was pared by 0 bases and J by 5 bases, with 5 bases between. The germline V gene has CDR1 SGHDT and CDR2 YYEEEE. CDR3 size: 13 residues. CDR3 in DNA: TGTGCCAGCAGCTTGGATGCGACCGGGGAGCTGTTTTTT. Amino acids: CASSLDATGELFF.

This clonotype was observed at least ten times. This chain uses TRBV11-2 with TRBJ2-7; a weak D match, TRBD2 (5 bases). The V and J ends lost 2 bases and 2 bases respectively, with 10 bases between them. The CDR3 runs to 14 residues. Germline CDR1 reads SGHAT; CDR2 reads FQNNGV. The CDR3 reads CASSLYGIAYEQYF. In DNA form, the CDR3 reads TGTGCCAGCAGCTTATACGGGATAGCCTACGAGCAGTACTTC. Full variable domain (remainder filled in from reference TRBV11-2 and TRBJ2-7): EAGVAQSPRYKIIEKRQSVAFWCNPISGHATLYWYQQILGQGPKLLIQFQNNGVVDDSQLPKDRFSAERLKGVDSTLKIQPAKLEDSAVYLCASSLYGIAYEQYFGPGTRLTVT.

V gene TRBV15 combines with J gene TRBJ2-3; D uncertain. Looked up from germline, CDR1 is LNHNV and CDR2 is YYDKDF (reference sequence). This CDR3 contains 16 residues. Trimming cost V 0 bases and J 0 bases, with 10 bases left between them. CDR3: CATSRDRSRSTDTQYF. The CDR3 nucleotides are TGTGCCACCAGCAGAGATCGATCACGGAGCACAGATACGCAGTATTTT.

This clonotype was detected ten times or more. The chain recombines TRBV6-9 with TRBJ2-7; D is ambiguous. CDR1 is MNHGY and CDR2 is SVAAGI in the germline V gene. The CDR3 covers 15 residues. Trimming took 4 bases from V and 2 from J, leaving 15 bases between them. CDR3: CASSLPRAATYEQYF. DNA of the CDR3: TGTGCCAGCAGTTTGCCAAGGGCGGCGACCTACGAGCAGTACTTC.

The CDR3 sequence is CATSTWDRGNQPQHF. The CDR3, as DNA: TGTGCCACCAGCACTTGGGACAGGGGCAATCAGCCCCAGCATTTT. The chain joins TRBV15 to TRBJ1-5, with 9 bases fitting TRBD1. The V and J ends lost 4 bases and 2 bases, in that order; junction bases with no gene match: 3. This CDR3 is built from 15 residues. Germline-derived CDR1 and CDR2 are LNHNV and YYDKDF (reference sequence).

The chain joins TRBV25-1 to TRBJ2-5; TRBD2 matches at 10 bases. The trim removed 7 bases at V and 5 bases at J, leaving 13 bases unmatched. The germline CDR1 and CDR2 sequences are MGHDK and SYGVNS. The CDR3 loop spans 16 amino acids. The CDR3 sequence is CASNAPERGGLETQYF. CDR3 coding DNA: TGTGCCAGCAATGCCCCAGAGCGGGGGGGCCTGGAGACCCAGTACTTC.

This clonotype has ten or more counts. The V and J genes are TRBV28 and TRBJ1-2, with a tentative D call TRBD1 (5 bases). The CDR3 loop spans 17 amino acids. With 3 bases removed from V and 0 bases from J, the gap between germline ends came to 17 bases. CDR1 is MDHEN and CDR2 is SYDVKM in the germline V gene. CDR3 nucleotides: TGTGCCAGCAGTTTCTTGTCGGACACAATGCCTAACTATGGCTACACCTTC. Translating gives CASSFLSDTMPNYGYTF.

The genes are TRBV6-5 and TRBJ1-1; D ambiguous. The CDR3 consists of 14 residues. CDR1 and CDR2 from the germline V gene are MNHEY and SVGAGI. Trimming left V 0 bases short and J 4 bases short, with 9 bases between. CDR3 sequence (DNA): TGTGCCAGCAGTTACTCGGGGTGGAGCACTGAAGCTTTCTTT. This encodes CASSYSGWSTEAFF.

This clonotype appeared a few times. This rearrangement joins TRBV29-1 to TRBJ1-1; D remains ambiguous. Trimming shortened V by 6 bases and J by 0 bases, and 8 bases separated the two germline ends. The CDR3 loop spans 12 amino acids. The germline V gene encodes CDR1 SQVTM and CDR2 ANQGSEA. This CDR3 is CSVSKMNTEAFF. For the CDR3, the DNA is TGCAGCGTCAGTAAAATGAACACTGAAGCTTTCTTT.

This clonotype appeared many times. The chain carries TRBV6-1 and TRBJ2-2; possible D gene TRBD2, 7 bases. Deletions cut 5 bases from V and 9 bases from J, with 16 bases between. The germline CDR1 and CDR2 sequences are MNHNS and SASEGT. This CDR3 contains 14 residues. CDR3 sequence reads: CASSTGRGTWELFF. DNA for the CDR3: TGTGCCAGCAGTACGGGGAGGGGGACGTGGGAGCTGTTTTTT.

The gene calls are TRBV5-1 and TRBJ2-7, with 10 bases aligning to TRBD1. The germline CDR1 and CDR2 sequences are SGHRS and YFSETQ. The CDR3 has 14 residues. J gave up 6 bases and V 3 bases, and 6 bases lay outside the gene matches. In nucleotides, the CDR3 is TGCGCCAGCAGCTCTGGGGACAGGGGTGGCGAGCAGTACTTC. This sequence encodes CASSSGDRGGEQYF.

The CDR3 sequence is CASSVSGQDTYGYTF. CDR3 nucleotide sequence: TGTGCCAGCAGCGTATCGGGCCAGGACACCTATGGCTACACCTTC. The rearrangement joins TRBV9 to TRBJ1-2, with D tentatively TRBD1 (5 bases). The CDR3 is 15 residues long. Germline lookup yields CDR1 SGDLS and CDR2 YYNGEE. V was cut by 1 base and J by 4 bases, with 14 bases left in between.

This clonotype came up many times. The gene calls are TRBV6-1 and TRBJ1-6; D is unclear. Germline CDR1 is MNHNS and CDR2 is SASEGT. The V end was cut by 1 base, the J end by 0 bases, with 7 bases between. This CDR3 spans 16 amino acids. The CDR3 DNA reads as TGTGCCAGCAGTGAAGGTGCCAGCTCCTATAATTCACCCCTCCACTTT. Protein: CASSEGASSYNSPLHF.

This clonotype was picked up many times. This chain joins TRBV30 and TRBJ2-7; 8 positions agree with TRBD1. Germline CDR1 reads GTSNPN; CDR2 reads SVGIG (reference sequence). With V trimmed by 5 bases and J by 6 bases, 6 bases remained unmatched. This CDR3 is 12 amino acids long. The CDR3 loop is CAWVQGAGEQYF. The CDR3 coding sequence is TGTGCCTGGGTTCAGGGGGCAGGCGAGCAGTACTTC.

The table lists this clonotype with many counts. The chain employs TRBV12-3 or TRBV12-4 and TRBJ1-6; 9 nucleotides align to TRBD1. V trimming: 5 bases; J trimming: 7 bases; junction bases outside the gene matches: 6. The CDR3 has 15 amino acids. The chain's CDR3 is CASSARTGGNSPLHF. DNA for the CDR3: TGTGCCAGCAGTGCCCGTACAGGGGGCAATTCACCCCTCCACTTT.